A single sample is the source of the 3 T cell receptor beta chains below, sequenced in a study of cytomegalovirus exposure and HLA in healthy donors. PCR employed 60 Vbeta and 13 Jbeta primers. TCRdb's copy holds only in-frame clones and misses some; the assay was immunoSEQ multiplex PCR. The table includes 90,000 to 110,000 clones, roughly 15% detected once. The sample was PBMCs. These receptors were obtained from a female donor in good health and CMV-seronegative.

Here the CDR3 reads CASSRRGSSVGKLFF. CDR3 coding DNA: TGTGCCAGCAGCCGTCGAGGCAGTAGTGTTGGAAAACTGTTTTTT. The V and J genes are TRBV28 and TRBJ1-4; no definite D call. The germline gives CDR1 MDHEN, CDR2 SYDVKM. The V gene lost 6 bases and the J gene lost 10 bases, with 21 bases spanning the gap. The CDR3 spans 15 residues.

This clone has more than one count but fewer than ten. The V call is TRBV28, the J call TRBJ2-7, with 7 bases identical to TRBD1. The CDR3 has 14 amino acids. V shed 7 bases, J shed 1 base, and the junction held 7 bases outside the gene matches. Germline V CDR1 and CDR2: MDHEN, SYDVKM. The CDR3 DNA is TGTGCCAGCATGCACCTGGACAGGTCCTACGAGCAGTACTTC. It is translated as CASMHLDRSYEQYF.

The rearrangement joins TRBV2 to TRBJ2-3, with 7 positions matching TRBD1. V lost 6 bases to trimming and J lost 2 bases; unmatched junction nucleotides: 8. Germline V gene sequence: CDR1 SNHLY, CDR2 FYNNEI. This CDR3 has 15 amino acids. CDR3 protein: CASRGDREPTDTQYF. The CDR3 DNA is TGTGCCAGCAGAGGAGACAGGGAGCCCACAGATACGCAGTATTTT.